This entry describes one T cell receptor (beta chain). Its antigen is undetermined. The data originate from a study of T cell responses to AZD1222 COVID-19 vaccine. Sequencing used immunoSEQ multiplex PCR; TCRdb keeps in-frame clones, though not all of them. The sample has 130,000 to 150,000 clones; nearly 90% are singletons. Study-wide results and caveats: Without day 14 samples, only post-peak T cell repertoires were studied. Clonal diversity was possibly underestimated, and the donors were mostly white British, with more females. Mapped onto spike, vaccine-associated CD4 TCRs spanned it and were dominant at 160-218 and 743-854. Rises in breadth and depth of Spike-specific TCRs came after two AZD1222 doses.

This CDR3 comprises 14 residues. The germline V gene has CDR1 SGHRS and CDR2 YFSETQ. The V and J ends lost 4 bases and 2 bases respectively, with 10 bases between them. The sample in question was peripheral blood, obtained 28 days after the second dose of the MenACWY control vaccine. The chain links TRBV5-1 to TRBJ1-3, with a possible D match to TRBD1 (6 bases). The receptor comes from an adult who received the MenACWY meningococcal vaccine as a control. The CDR3 here is CASSKDSTGNTIYF. DNA for the CDR3: TGCGCCAGCAGCAAGGACAGTACTGGAAACACCATATATTTT. Full variable domain (outside the CDR3, taken from reference TRBV5-1 and TRBJ1-3): KAGVTQTPRYLIKTRGQQVTLSCSPISGHRSVSWYQQTPGQGLQFLFEYFSETQRNKGNFPGRFSGRQFSNSRSEMNVSTLELGDSALYLCASSKDSTGNTIYFGEGSWLTVV.